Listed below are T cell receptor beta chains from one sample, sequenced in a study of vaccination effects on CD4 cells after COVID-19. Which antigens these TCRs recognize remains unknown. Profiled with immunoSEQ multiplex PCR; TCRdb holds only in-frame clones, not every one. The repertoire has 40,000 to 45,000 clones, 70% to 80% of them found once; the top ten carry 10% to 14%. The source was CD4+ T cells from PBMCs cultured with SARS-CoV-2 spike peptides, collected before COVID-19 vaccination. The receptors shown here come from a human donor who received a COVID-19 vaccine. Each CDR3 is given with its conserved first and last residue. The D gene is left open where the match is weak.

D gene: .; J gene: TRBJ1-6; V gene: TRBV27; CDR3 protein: CASSQSRSSYNSPLHF; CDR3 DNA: TGTGCCAGCAGTCAATCTCGGAGCTCCTATAATTCACCCCTCCACTTT
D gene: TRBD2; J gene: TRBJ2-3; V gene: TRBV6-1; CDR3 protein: CASSEVVGGGTSTDTQYF; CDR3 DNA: TGTGCCAGCAGTGAGGTCGTTGGGGGGGGGACTAGCACAGATACGCAGTATTTT
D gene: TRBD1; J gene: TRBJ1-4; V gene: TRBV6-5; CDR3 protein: CASRGTGPEKLFF; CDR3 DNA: TGTGCCAGCAGGGGGACAGGTCCTGAAAAACTGTTTTTT
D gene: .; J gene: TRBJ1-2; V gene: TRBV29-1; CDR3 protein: CSVPPQGGGGGYTF; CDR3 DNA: TGCAGCGTCCCTCCCCAGGGCGGGGGTGGTGGCTACACCTTC
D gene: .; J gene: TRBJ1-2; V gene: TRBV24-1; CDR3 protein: CATSDPGRGVVGYTF; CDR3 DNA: TGTGCCACCAGTGATCCTGGCCGAGGGGTGGTGGGCTACACCTTC
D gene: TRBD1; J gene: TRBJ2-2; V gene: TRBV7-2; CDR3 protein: CASSLLWDRGRTGELFF; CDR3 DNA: TGTGCCAGCAGCTTACTGTGGGACAGGGGACGCACCGGGGAGCTGTTTTTT
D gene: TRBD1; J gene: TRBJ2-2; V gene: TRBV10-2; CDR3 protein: CASSEGQGMTGELFF; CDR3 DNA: TGCGCCTCCTCGGAGGGACAGGGAATGACCGGGGAGCTGTTTTTT
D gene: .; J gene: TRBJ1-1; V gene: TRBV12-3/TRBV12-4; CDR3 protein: CASRTGTEAFF; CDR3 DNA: TGTGCCAGCAGAACTGGCACTGAAGCTTTCTTT
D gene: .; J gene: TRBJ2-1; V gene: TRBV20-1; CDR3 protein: CSARIGSEQFF; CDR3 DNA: TGCAGTGCTAGGATAGGGAGTGAGCAGTTCTTC
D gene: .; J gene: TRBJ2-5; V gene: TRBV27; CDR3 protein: CASSSVPAGTQYF; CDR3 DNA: TGTGCCAGCAGTTCGGTGCCCGCGGGGACCCAGTACTTC
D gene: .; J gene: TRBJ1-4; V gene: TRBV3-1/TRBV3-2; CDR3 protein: CASRGGGNEKLFF; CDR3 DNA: TGTGCCAGCAGGGGTGGGGGTAATGAAAAACTGTTTTTT
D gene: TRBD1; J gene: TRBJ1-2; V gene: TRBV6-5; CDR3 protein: CASRSGTAYGYTF; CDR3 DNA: TGTGCCAGCAGGTCCGGGACAGCCTATGGCTACACCTTC
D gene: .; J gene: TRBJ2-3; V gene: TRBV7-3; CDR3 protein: CASSLGPIPDGDTQYF; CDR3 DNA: TGTGCCAGCAGCTTAGGCCCCATACCCGACGGAGATACGCAGTATTTT
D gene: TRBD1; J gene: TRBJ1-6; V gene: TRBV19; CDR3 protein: CASKPSGGSRNSPLHF; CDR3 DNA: TGTGCCAGCAAACCGTCAGGGGGCTCGCGGAATTCACCCCTCCACTTT